This TCR beta chain was sequenced during a study of blood T cell repertoires in COVID-19. The overall study: From the United States, Italy and Spain came samples of acute and convalescent COVID-19.

Profiling relied on immunoSEQ multiplex PCR, and the TCRdb table lists in-frame clones only, not all of them. The data show around 140,000 clones, around 89% seen once. V shed 6 bases and J 0 bases; nucleotides not matched to a gene: 4. The CDR3 contains 14 residues. Germline V gene sequence: CDR1 MDHEN, CDR2 SYDVKM. The chain combines TRBV28 with TRBJ2-7; TRBD1 matches 8 bases. The receptor's source is a man aged 55 to 69 with active or convalescent COVID-19. Sequenced material: peripheral blood. Here the CDR3 reads CASRRTGGSYEQYF. DNA for the CDR3: TGTGCCAGCAGGCGTACAGGGGGCTCCTACGAGCAGTACTTC.